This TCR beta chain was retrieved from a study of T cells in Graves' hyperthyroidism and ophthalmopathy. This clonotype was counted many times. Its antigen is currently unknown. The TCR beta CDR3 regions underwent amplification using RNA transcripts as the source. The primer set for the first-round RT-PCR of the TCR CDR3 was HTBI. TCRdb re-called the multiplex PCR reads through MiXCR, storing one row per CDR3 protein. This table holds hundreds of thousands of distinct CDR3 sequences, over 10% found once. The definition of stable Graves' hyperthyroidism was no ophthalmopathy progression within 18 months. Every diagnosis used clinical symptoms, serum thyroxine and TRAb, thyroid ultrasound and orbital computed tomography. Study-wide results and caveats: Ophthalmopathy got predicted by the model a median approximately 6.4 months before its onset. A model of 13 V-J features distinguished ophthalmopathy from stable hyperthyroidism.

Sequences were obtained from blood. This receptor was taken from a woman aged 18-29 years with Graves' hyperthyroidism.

The CDR3 DNA reads TGTGCCAGCAGTTTAAGGGACAGGGCGATAAGGATTGAGCAGTTCTTC. This encodes CASSLRDRAIRIEQFF. This chain connects TRBV12-3 or TRBV12-4 to TRBJ2-1, with TRBD1 identical over 9 bases. This CDR3 is built from 16 residues. Unmatched junction bases numbered 11, after V lost 2 bases and J lost 9 bases.